This TCR beta chain appears in the sequencing data of a study of blood T cell repertoires in COVID-19 (dated by TCRdb to 2020 to 2021). Context from the whole study: Samples from collaborators originated in the United States, Italy and Spain and spanned both the acute and convalescent phases of COVID-19. The repertoires were released in a freely available public database meant as a resource for research on the immune response to SARS-CoV-2. The dataset comprised deeply sampled blood TCRbeta repertoires from subjects exposed to, actively infected with, or recovered from COVID-19. The samples were drawn from two sources: the first 160 participants of the ongoing ImmuneRACE study, and fewer than 1,500 subjects contributed by 6 global collaborators. Sample metadata almost always included a de-identified subject ID, COVID-19 status, age in years and sex. Where available, HLA class I and class II types were taken from metadata supplied by the sample provider and were not determined by assay-based typing. The prospective study material was composed of cDNA or gDNA derived from T cells, B-cell-depleted T cells, or PBMCs.

Collaborating institutions collected whole blood in K2EDTA tubes following their own protocols. For TCRbeta analysis, collaborator samples were shipped as frozen whole blood, as isolated PBMCs, or as DNA extracted from either sample type. The immunoSEQ Assay, a bias-controlled multiplex PCR, was used to amplify TCRbeta CDR3 regions from genomic DNA. The paper's data handling went like this. Within the assay, amplification of reference gene primers was used to estimate how many nucleated cells each sample contained. Sequence reads were collapsed and filtered to measure the absolute abundance of every unique TCRbeta CDR3 rearrangement. For each sample, productive Simpson clonality was calculated as the square root of Simpson's diversity index over productive rearrangements. TCRdb mirrors the immuneACCESS table, restricted to in-frame sequences. Some clones are absent from its copies; in checked studies, under half trace to an unresolved V gene, and the reason for the others is unknown. That table is the source of V, J and clone size, and D and trimming were worked out from the DNA. The sample table lists under 200,000 clones, about 74% of them with a count of one. The ten top clones hold around 8.1% of the sample.

Beyond this particular receptor, the publication reports: How much clinical and demographic metadata was included differed by source and by participant, and the metadata was provided uncurated.

Via the germline V gene, CDR1 is SGHRS and CDR2 YFSETQ. Its CDR3 holds 14 amino acids, cysteine through phenylalanine. Kept here is only the CDR3 DNA, which spans 42 bases and is read in frame from base 1. V has 4 bases trimmed and J has 4 bases trimmed; junction bases matching no gene number 5. For this clone: Its antigen remains undetermined. No base quality values were provided; no much bigger clone lies one nucleotide off.

Material: peripheral blood. The sequence was collected from a man aged 60-69 years with acute or convalescent COVID-19. The chain joins TRBV5-1 to TRBJ2-5; a stretch of 9 junction bases matches TRBD1. The nucleotide sequence is given as TGCGCCAGCAGCGCGTACAGGGGGCGAGAGACCCAGTACTTC. It is translated as CASSAYRGRETQYF.